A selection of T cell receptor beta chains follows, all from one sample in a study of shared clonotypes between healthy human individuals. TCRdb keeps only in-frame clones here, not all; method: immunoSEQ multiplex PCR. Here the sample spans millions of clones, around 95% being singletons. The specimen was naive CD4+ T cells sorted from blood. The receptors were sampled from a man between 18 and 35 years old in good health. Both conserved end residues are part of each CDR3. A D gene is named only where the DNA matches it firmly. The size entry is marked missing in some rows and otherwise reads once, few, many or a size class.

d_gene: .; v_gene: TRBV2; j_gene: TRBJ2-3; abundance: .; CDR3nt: TGTGCCAGCAGTGGAGGGGGGTCCCCCACAGATACGCAGTATTTT; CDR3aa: CASSGGGSPTDTQYF
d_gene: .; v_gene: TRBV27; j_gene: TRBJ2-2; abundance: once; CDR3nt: TGTGCCAGCAGTCTTCAACTGGTAGGGCAGGACACCGGGGAGCTGTTTTTT; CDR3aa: CASSLQLVGQDTGELFF
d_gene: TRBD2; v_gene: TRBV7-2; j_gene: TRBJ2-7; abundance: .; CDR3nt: TGTGCCAGCAGTCTTACGGGACTAGCCATCGAGCAGTACTTC; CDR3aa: CASSLTGLAIEQYF
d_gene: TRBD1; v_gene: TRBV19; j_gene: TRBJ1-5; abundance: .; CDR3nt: TGTGCCAGTAGTATAGGTCCAGGGGGGAGCAATCAGCCCCAGCATTTT; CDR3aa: CASSIGPGGSNQPQHF
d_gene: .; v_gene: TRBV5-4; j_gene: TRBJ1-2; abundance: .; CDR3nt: TGTGCCAGCAGGTCCGGGGGCAGCGAACCCTATGGCTACACCTTC; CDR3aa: CASRSGGSEPYGYTF
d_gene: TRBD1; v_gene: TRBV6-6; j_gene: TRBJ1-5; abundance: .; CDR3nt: TGTGCCAGCAGAACTACAGGGGGCAGCCAGCCCCAGCATTTT; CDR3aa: CASRTTGGSQPQHF
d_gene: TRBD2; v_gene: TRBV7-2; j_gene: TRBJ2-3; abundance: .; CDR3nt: TGTGCCAGCAGCATAGGACTAGCGGGAGGTGAGGATACGCAGTATTTT; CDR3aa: CASSIGLAGGEDTQYF
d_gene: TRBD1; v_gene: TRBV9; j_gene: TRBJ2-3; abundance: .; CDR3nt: TGTGCCAGCAGCGGACGGACAGGGGGATTGGCAGATACGCAGTATTTT; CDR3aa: CASSGRTGGLADTQYF
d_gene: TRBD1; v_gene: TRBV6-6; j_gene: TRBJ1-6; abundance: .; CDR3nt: TGTGCCAGCAGGTCATCGGAGGGGGCGAGTAATTCACCCCTCCACTTT; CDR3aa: CASRSSEGASNSPLHF
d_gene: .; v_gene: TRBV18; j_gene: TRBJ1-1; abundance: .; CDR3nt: TGTGCCAGCTCACCTGGAGGGTTCGGGACTGAAGCTTTCTTT; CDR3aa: CASSPGGFGTEAFF
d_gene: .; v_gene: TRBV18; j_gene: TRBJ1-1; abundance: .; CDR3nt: TGTGCCAGCTCACCGGGCCAGGGTGGGAAAATGAACACTGAAGCTTTCTTT; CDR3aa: CASSPGQGGKMNTEAFF
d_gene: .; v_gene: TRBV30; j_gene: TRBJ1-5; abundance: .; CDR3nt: TGTGCCTGGGCGGAAGGGGCTCAGCCCCAGCATTTT; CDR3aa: CAWAEGAQPQHF
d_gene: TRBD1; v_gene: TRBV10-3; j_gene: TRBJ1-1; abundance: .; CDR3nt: TGTGCCATCAGTGAAGGTCAGGGGGACACTGAAGCTTTCTTT; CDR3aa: CAISEGQGDTEAFF
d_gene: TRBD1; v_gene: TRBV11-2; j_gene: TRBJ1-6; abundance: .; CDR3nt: TGTGCCAGCAGCTTACAGGGGGATTATAATTCACCCCTCCACTTT; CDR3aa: CASSLQGDYNSPLHF
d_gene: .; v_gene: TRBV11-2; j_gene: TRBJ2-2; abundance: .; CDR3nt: TGTGCCAGCAGCCGAAAAAGGAATACCGCCGGGGAGCTGTTTTTT; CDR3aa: CASSRKRNTAGELFF
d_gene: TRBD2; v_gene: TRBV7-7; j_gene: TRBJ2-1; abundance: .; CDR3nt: TGTGCTAGCAGCCCTAGCGGGAGCGGGGCCAATGAGCAGTTCTTC; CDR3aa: CASSPSGSGANEQFF
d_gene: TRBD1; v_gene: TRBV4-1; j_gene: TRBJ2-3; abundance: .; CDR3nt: TGCGCCAGCAGCCGACAGGGGATGGCAGATACGCAGTATTTT; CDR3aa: CASSRQGMADTQYF
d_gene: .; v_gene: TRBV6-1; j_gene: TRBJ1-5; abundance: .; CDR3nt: TGTGCCAGCAGTGAAACACTCCAACTCAATCAGCCCCAGCATTTT; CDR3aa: CASSETLQLNQPQHF
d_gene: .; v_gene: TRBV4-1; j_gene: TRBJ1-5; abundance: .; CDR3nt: TGCGCCAGCAGCCAAGGAGCGGTATTAAGGAATCAGCCCCAGCATTTT; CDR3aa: CASSQGAVLRNQPQHF
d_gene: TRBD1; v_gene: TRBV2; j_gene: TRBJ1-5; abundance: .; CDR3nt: TGTGCCAGCGGGACAGGGGGACAGCCCCAGCATTTT; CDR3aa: CASGTGGQPQHF
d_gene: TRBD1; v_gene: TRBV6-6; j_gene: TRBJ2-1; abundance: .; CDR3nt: TGTGCCAGCAGTACCACGGGACAGGGGTCCTACAATGAGCAGTTCTTC; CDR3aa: CASSTTGQGSYNEQFF
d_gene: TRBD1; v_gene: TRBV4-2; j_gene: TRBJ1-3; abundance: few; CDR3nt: TGTGCCAGCAGCCAAGATCTTAAGAGGACAGGGCGAAACACCATATATTTT; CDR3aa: CASSQDLKRTGRNTIYF
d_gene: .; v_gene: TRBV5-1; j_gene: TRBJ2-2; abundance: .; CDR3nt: TGCGCCAGCAGCGACCTAGCGAAGGGGGGCACCGGGGAGCTGTTTTTT; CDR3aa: CASSDLAKGGTGELFF
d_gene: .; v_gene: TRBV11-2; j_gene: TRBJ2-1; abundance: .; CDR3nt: TGTGCCAGCAGCGCAGCGGGCTACACCTACAATGAGCAGTTCTTC; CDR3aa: CASSAAGYTYNEQFF
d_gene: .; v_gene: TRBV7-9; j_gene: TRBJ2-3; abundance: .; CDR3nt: TGTGCCAGCAGCTTATTTAGCAATCCGACAGATACGCAGTATTTT; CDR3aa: CASSLFSNPTDTQYF
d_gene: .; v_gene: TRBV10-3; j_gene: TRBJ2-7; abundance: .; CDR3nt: TGTGCCATCTACCACGGACCCTCCCGGTCAGGGGAATACGAGCAGTACTTC; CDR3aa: CAIYHGPSRSGEYEQYF
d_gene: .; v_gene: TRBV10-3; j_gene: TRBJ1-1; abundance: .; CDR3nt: TGTGCCATCAGCAATGACGGCATGAACACTGAAGCTTTCTTT; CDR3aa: CAISNDGMNTEAFF
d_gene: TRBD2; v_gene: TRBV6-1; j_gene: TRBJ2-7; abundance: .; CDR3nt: TGTGCCAGCTGTCCGGGACTAGCGAACCTCGAGCAGTACTTC; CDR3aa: CASCPGLANLEQYF
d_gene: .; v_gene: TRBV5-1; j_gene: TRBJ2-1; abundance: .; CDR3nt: TGCGCCAGCAGCGCAGACAATGAGCAGTTCTTC; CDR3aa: CASSADNEQFF
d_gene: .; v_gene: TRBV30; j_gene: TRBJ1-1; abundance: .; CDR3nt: TGTGCCCGAGATCCGGGACCGTTTGAAGCTTTCTTT; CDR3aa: CARDPGPFEAFF
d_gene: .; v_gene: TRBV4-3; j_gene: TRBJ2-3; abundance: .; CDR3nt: TGCGCCAGCAGCCAAGAATCACGCACAGATACGCAGTATTTT; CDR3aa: CASSQESRTDTQYF
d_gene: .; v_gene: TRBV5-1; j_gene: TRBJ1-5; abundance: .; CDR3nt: TGCGCCAGCAGCTTAGATTACGGATATCAGCCCCAGCATTTT; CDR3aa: CASSLDYGYQPQHF
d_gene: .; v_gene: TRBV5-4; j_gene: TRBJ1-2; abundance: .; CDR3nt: TGTGCCAGCAGCCCTGACCTGAGGGGCGCCGGCTACACCTTC; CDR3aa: CASSPDLRGAGYTF
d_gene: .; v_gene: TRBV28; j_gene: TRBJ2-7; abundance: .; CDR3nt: TGTGCCAGTTCGCCGACTATTCTCATCTCCTACGAGCAGTACTTC; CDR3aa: CASSPTILISYEQYF
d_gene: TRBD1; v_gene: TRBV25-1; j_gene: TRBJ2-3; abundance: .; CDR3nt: TGTGCCAGCAGTGACCTGGGGACAGGGCTTTCAAATACGCAGTATTTT; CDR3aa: CASSDLGTGLSNTQYF
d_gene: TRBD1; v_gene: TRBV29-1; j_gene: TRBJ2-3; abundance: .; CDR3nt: TGCAGCTCTTGGACAGGGCTTAGCACAGATACGCAGTATTTT; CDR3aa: CSSWTGLSTDTQYF
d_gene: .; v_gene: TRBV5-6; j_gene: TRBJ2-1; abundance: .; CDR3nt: TGTGCCAGCAGCCGATTACCGTCTTATGAGCAGTTCTTC; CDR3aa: CASSRLPSYEQFF
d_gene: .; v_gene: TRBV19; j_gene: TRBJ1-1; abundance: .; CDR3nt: TGTGCCAGTAGTAGTTCTCGGAACACTGAAGCTTTCTTT; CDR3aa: CASSSSRNTEAFF
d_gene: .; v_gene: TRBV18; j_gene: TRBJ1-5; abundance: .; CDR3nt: TGTGCCAGCTCACCAAACAGCAATCAGCCCCAGCATTTT; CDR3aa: CASSPNSNQPQHF
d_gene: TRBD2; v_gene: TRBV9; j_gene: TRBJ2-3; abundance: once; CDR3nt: TGTGCCAGCAGCGTAGATGCGGGAGGTAACACAGATACGCAGTATTTT; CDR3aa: CASSVDAGGNTDTQYF